The 19 T cell receptor beta chains below were found in one sample sequenced in a study of breast tumors, draining lymph nodes, adjacent tissues. TCRdb recomputed calls from the multiplex PCR reads with MiXCR, one row per CDR3 protein. In the table there are about 200,000 distinct CDR3 sequences, approximately 33% of which are singletons. Axillary draining lymph nodes of breast cancer patients supplied the node samples. Sequencing was done on a sample of axillary lymph node tissue. The receptor set was obtained from a female donor with breast cancer. Some clones in this sample may be carry-over from other donors' samples.

The sample holds many counts of this clonotype. This sequence joins TRBV6-1 and TRBJ2-7; no definite D call. Germline V gene lookup returns CDR1 MNHNS and CDR2 SASEGT. The CDR3 is 14 residues long. The V and J ends lost 0 bases and 1 base respectively, with 7 bases between them. The CDR3 reads CASSEALGSYEQYF. The CDR3 DNA reads TGTGCCAGCAGTGAAGCGCTGGGTTCCTACGAGCAGTACTTC.

This clonotype was recorded many times. The chain combines TRBV7-2 with TRBJ2-5; 8 nucleotides agree with TRBD2. V lost 4 bases and J lost 2; bases outside the gene matches: 12. This CDR3 contains 17 residues. Per germline, CDR1 SGHTA and CDR2 FQGNSA. DNA of the CDR3: TGTGCCAGCAGCTCCCGCGGGGGGCAGGGACCACAAGAGACCCAGTACTTC. It specifies CASSSRGGQGPQETQYF.

This clonotype occurred many times. This chain joins TRBV3-1 and TRBJ1-3, with a weak D call TRBD1 (5 bases). V was pared by 3 bases and J by 4 bases, with 22 bases between. CDR3 size: 18 residues. The V gene's germline CDR1 is LGHDT and CDR2 YNNKEL (reference sequence). The CDR3 loop reads CASSHSQALLVGGNTIYF. CDR3 DNA sequence: TGTGCCAGCAGCCACTCACAGGCCCTGCTGGTGGGAGGAAACACCATATATTTT. Using reference TRBV3-1 and TRBJ1-3 for the parts outside the CDR3, the full variable domain is DTAVSQTPKYLVTQMGNDKSIKCEQNLGHDTMYWYKQDSKKFLKIMFSYNNKELIINETVPNRFSPKSPDKAHLNLHINSLELGDSAVYFCASSHSQALLVGGNTIYFGEGSWLTVV.

This clonotype was recorded at least ten times. CDR3 sequence (DNA): TGTGCCTGCAACAGGGGACAGGCTAATGAAAAACTGTTTTTT. It is translated as CACNRGQANEKLFF. This rearrangement joins TRBV30 to TRBJ1-4; 8 bases are a match to TRBD1. Germline V CDR1 and CDR2: GTSNPN, SVGIG (reference sequence). V gave up 6 bases and J gave up 3 bases; unmatched junction bases: 6. CDR3 length: 14 amino acids.

With respect to this clonotype: A clone one base away is much larger, so this may be a read error. The chain is built from TRBV5-4 and TRBJ2-5, with 7 positions matching TRBD2. Per the germline V gene, CDR1 is SGHNT and CDR2 is YYREEE (reference sequence). With 4 bases clipped from V and 1 base from J, the junction kept 7 bases outside the gene matches. The CDR3 extends over 15 amino acids. The CDR3 is CASSRDYASQETQYF. The CDR3 DNA reads TGTGCCAGCAGCCGGGACTACGCGTCCCAAGAGACCCAGTACTTC.

This clonotype was counted many times. The genes are TRBV5-1 and TRBJ2-7; a weak D match, TRBD1 (5 bases). The germline V and J ends were trimmed by 0 bases and 6 bases, with 13 bases remaining between them. CDR3 length: 14 amino acids. Per germline, CDR1 SGHRS and CDR2 YFSETQ. CDR3 sequence reads: CASSLVSGMSEQYF. CDR3 coding DNA: TGCGCCAGCAGCTTGGTATCAGGGATGAGCGAGCAGTACTTC.

There are a few counts of this clonotype. Mismatch with germline at one junction end may stem from a read error. The chain has TRBV18 and TRBJ1-1; TRBD1 matches 8 bases. The germline V gene has CDR1 KGHSH and CDR2 LQKENI. The CDR3 is made up of 14 amino acids. The CDR3 sequence is CASSPSTGDTKAFF. In DNA form, the CDR3 reads TGTGCCAGCTCACCATCGACAGGGGACACTAAAGCTTTCTTT.

The rearrangement uses TRBV6-1 and TRBJ1-1; D is possibly TRBD1 (5 bases). The CDR3 extends over 16 amino acids. The germline CDR1 and CDR2 sequences are MNHNS and SASEGT. Trimming shortened V by 2 bases and J by 4 bases, and 17 bases separated the two germline ends. In nucleotides, the CDR3 is TGTGCCAGCAGTGAAACTGTGAAGGGGCCGAGCACTGAAGCTTTCTTT. Encoded protein: CASSETVKGPSTEAFF.

This clonotype was seen a handful of times. The chain carries TRBV6-1 and TRBJ1-2; D call uncertain. The CDR3 is made up of 12 amino acids. Germline V lookup: CDR1 MNHNS, CDR2 SASEGT. V lost 3 bases and J lost 9, with 11 bases in between. DNA for the CDR3: TGTGCCAGCAGTGACCCCCCCGCCAGCTACACCTTC. This gives the protein CASSDPPASYTF.

This clonotype was seen ten or more times. The chain recombines TRBV7-2 with TRBJ2-1; TRBD2 matches 14 bases. Losses at the gene ends were 5 bases for V and 8 bases for J; bases not matched to a gene: 8. Germline CDR1 is SGHTA and CDR2 is FQGNSA. This CDR3 is 16 amino acids long. In nucleotides, the CDR3 is TGTGCCAGCAGCCCAAAGGGACTAGCGGGAGCGCATGAGCAGTTCTTC. Its protein product is CASSPKGLAGAHEQFF.

In this sample, this clonotype turned up many times. For the CDR3, the DNA is TGTGCCAGCAGTTATACAGGTGACGGAGAAAAACTGTTTTTT. This encodes CASSYTGDGEKLFF. The V and J genes are TRBV6-6 and TRBJ1-4, with D possibly being TRBD1 (5 bases). Germline CDR1 and CDR2: MNHNY and SVGAGI (reference sequence). V lost 3 bases to trimming and J lost 8 bases, with 13 bases between them. This CDR3 spans 14 amino acids.

This clonotype was seen repeatedly, ten times or more. V and J are TRBV2 and TRBJ1-3; a possible D gene is TRBD1 (5 bases). Germline CDR1 is SNHLY and CDR2 is FYNNEI. This CDR3 is built from 15 residues. Between the trimmed V and J ends, which lost 6 bases and 0 bases, there was a span of 12 bases. CDR3 amino acids: CASSADSPSGNTIYF. The DNA of the CDR3 is TGTGCCAGCAGCGCAGACAGTCCCTCTGGAAACACCATATATTTT.

This clonotype occurred many times. The chain links TRBV12-3 or TRBV12-4 to TRBJ2-5, with no clear D. CDR3 length equals 15 residues. V shed 6 bases and J shed 5 bases, with 19 bases lying between them. This chain's CDR3 is CASSLTGRYRETQYF. For the CDR3, the DNA is TGTGCCAGCAGCCTCACGGGTCGCTACCGGGAGACCCAGTACTTC.

This clonotype appeared many times. The chain joins TRBV9 to TRBJ1-3; weak D call: TRBD1 (6 bases). Germline CDR1 and CDR2: SGDLS and YYNGEE. V was shortened by 3 bases and J by 0 bases, with 16 bases between the two germline ends. This CDR3 comprises 17 residues. As DNA, the CDR3 is TGTGCCAGCAGCGAGGGGGGGGGGTATTTCTCTGGAAACACCATATATTTT. Protein: CASSEGGGYFSGNTIYF.

The gene calls are TRBV20-1 and TRBJ1-4; 7 nucleotides match TRBD1. CDR1 and CDR2 (germline): DFQATT, SNEGSKA (reference sequence). The trim removed 3 bases at V and 5 bases at J, leaving 15 bases unmatched. The CDR3 length is 17 residues. Here the CDR3 DNA reads TGCAGTGCTAGTCCCCCGGACAGGCGGGGGTTGAATGAAAAACTGTTTTTT. Translating it yields CSASPPDRRGLNEKLFF.

Worth noting for this clonotype: A read error may produce the germline difference seen at one junction end. The CDR3 loop is CASGLRGREVYEQYF. The CDR3 DNA reads as TGTGCCAGCGGCTTAAGGGGCCGCGAGGTCTACGAGCAGTACTTC. The gene calls are TRBV5-4 and TRBJ2-7; a possible D gene is TRBD1 (5 bases). Germline CDR1 and CDR2: SGHNT and YYREEE (reference sequence). The CDR3 covers 15 residues.

The rearrangement uses TRBV6-2 or TRBV6-3 and TRBJ2-1, with D perhaps TRBD2 (6 bases). The V gene's germline CDR1 is MNHEY and CDR2 SVGEGT. Trimming left V 4 bases short and J 7 bases short, with 20 bases between. This CDR3 is 16 amino acids long. CDR3 residues: CASSSRLTGVGNEQFF. CDR3 DNA: TGTGCCAGCAGTTCCCGACTAACGGGAGTAGGGAATGAGCAGTTCTTC.

This clonotype appeared many times. The junction and the germline gene differ at one end; a read error may be behind it. J is TRBJ1-2 and V is TRBV30; no firm D call. This CDR3 has 12 residues. Germline V CDR1 and CDR2: GTSNPN, SVGIG (reference sequence). Written as DNA, the CDR3 is TGTGCCTGGAGCCCGTGGCGGGGTGAGACGGCCTTC. Its protein is CAWSPWRGETAF.

Concerning this clonotype: A read error may explain this, as a much larger clone is one base away. The chain is built from TRBV9 and TRBJ2-5, with TRBD2 identical over 10 bases. CDR3 size: 15 residues. Germline V lookup: CDR1 SGDLS, CDR2 YYNGEE. CDR3 region: CASSVRTSGQETPYF. In DNA form, the CDR3 reads TGTGCCAGCAGCGTACGGACTAGCGGTCAAGAGACCCCGTACTTC.